These 17 T cell receptor beta chains were all obtained from the same sample, sequenced in a study of tissue T cells after allogeneic stem cell transplantation. Assay used: immunoSEQ multiplex PCR; TCRdb lists only in-frame clones, some missing. The sample contains approximately 8,800 clones, just over 55% of which appear only once. Sequenced here: tissue from the jejunum, sampled at autopsy. The receptors were gathered from a female donor at least 60 years old with lung cancer.

V gene TRBV3-1 (or the pseudogene TRBV3-2) combines with J gene TRBJ1-2; D is perhaps TRBD1 (5 bases). The V gene's germline CDR1 is LGHDT and CDR2 YNNKEL (reference sequence). V lost 8 bases to trimming and J lost 3 bases, with 22 bases between them. CDR3 length: 16 residues. For the CDR3, the DNA is TGTGCCAGCGGCGTGACAGTCCAACCGTCGTACTATGGCTACACCTTC. Translating gives CASGVTVQPSYYGYTF.

This clone is labeled medium-sized. The chain's CDR3 is CAWSVGTSDTF. The CDR3, as DNA: TGTGCCTGGAGTGTCGGGACAAGTGACACCTTC. The chain uses TRBV30 and TRBJ1-2; D possibly corresponds to TRBD1 (6 bases). V lost 0 bases to trimming and J lost 12 bases, with 11 bases between them. The CDR3 is made up of 11 amino acids. Germline values: CDR1 GTSNPN, CDR2 SVGIG (reference sequence).

The rearrangement uses TRBV19 and TRBJ2-7; 12 nucleotides agree with TRBD2. From germline, CDR1 is LNHDA and CDR2 SQIVND (reference sequence). Losses at the gene ends were 1 base for V and 2 bases for J; bases not matched to a gene: 3. The CDR3 length is 16 residues. The CDR3 loop reads CASSIGASGGAYEQYF. The CDR3 DNA reads TGTGCCAGTAGTATAGGGGCTAGCGGGGGGGCCTACGAGCAGTACTTC.

CDR3 in amino acids: CASSLTPGQGETQYF. CDR3 nucleotide sequence: TGTGCCAGCAGCTTAACCCCGGGACAGGGAGAGACCCAGTACTTC. This chain uses TRBV7-3 with TRBJ2-5; 9 bases line up with TRBD1. V lost 0 bases, J lost 4 bases, and 3 bases stayed unmatched. This CDR3 spans 15 amino acids. Germline assignment: CDR1 SGHTA and CDR2 FQGTGA.

The V gene is TRBV7-6, the J gene TRBJ1-3; 9 bases are a match to TRBD1. V lost 1 base and J lost 2; bases outside the gene matches: 0. The CDR3 spans 15 residues. From germline, CDR1 is SGHVS and CDR2 FNYEAQ. The CDR3 loop reads CASSLDRGPGNTIYF. The CDR3 coding sequence is TGTGCCAGCAGCTTAGACAGGGGGCCTGGAAACACCATATATTTT.

This clone was detected a few times. The chain uses TRBV7-3 and TRBJ2-7, with D uncertain. V was cut by 0 bases and J by 4 bases, with 10 bases left in between. CDR1 and CDR2 from the germline V gene are SGHTA and FQGTGA. The CDR3 length is 14 residues. The CDR3 bases are TGTGCCAGCAGCTTAACCGGTCCCGGGTACGAGCAGTACTTC. This gives the protein CASSLTGPGYEQYF.

This clone was observed a single time. The chain links TRBV11-3 to TRBJ2-1, with 10 bases identical to TRBD2. Germline values: CDR1 SGHNT, CDR2 YENEEA. CDR3 length: 14 residues. V was clipped by 1 base and J by 7 bases; unmatched bases: 1. The CDR3 protein is CASSLVAGGNEQFF. CDR3 DNA sequence: TGTGCCAGCAGCTTAGTAGCGGGAGGTAATGAGCAGTTCTTC.

Turning to this clone: The junction departs from germline at one end; a sequencing error may be responsible. The CDR3 bases are TGTGCCAGCAGAGAAGACAGGAGATGGGGCTACACCTTC. This sequence encodes CASREDRRWGYTF. The genes are TRBV6-1 and TRBJ1-2; maybe TRBD1 (6 bases). From germline, CDR1 is MNHNS and CDR2 SASEGT. This CDR3 has 13 residues.

The chain uses TRBV6-5 and TRBJ2-2; D is uncertain. Looked up from germline, CDR1 is MNHEY and CDR2 is SVGAGI. V dropped 7 bases and J dropped 3 bases, with 9 bases sitting between them. This CDR3 region has 13 residues. The CDR3 is CASKKQYTGELFF. The CDR3 region has the DNA TGTGCCAGCAAGAAACAGTACACCGGGGAGCTGTTTTTT.

This clone was detected a few times. The rearrangement links TRBV15 to TRBJ1-3; D remains unclear. From germline, CDR1 is LNHNV and CDR2 YYDKDF (reference sequence). The CDR3 sequence is 18 residues long. V gave up 5 bases and J gave up 0 bases, with 20 bases separating them. The CDR3, as DNA: TGTGCCACCAGCCACGATGAGGCTCATATTTACTCTGGAAACACCATATATTTT. This sequence encodes CATSHDEAHIYSGNTIYF.

The DNA of the CDR3 is TGTGCCAGCAGCCGCAGTGAACTCAATCAGCCCCAGCATTTT. Protein sequence: CASSRSELNQPQHF. V gene TRBV3-1 (or the pseudogene TRBV3-2) combines with J gene TRBJ1-5; D gene uncertain. Trimming pared 4 bases from V and 3 bases from J, leaving 10 bases between. The CDR3 spans 14 residues. The germline CDR1 and CDR2 sequences are LGHDT and YNNKEL (reference sequence).

This clone was seen a few times. The chain combines TRBV7-2 with TRBJ1-3; 7 bases are a match to TRBD1. Trimming cost V 5 bases and J 4 bases; bases outside gene matches: 2. From germline, CDR1 is SGHTA and CDR2 FQGNSA. There are 13 residues in the CDR3. CDR3 coding DNA: TGTGCCAGCAGCGAGGGACAGGGAAACACCATATATTTT. It codes for CASSEGQGNTIYF. Using reference TRBV7-2 and TRBJ1-3 for the parts outside the CDR3, the full variable domain is GAGVSQSPSNKVTEKGKDVELRCDPISGHTALYWYRQSLGQGLEFLIYFQGNSAPDKSGLPSDRFSAERTGGSVSTLTIQRTQQEDSAVYLCASSEGQGNTIYFGEGSWLTVV.

The chain combines TRBV5-5 with TRBJ1-2; tentatively, D is TRBD1 (6 bases). The CDR3 is 13 amino acids. The germline V gene has CDR1 SGHKS and CDR2 YYEKEE (reference sequence). V lost 5 bases to trimming and J lost 8 bases, with 16 bases between them. The CDR3 DNA reads TGTGCCAGCAGTCTGCCACAGGGATGGGGCTACACCTTC. It translates to CASSLPQGWGYTF.

This sequence joins TRBV19 and TRBJ2-7, with D hard to call. Germline V gene lookup returns CDR1 LNHDA and CDR2 SQIVND (reference sequence). The CDR3 loop spans 12 amino acids. Trimming shortened V by 7 bases and J by 2 bases, and 9 bases separated the two germline ends. In DNA form, the CDR3 reads TGTGCCAGTACCCGGCCCGCCTACGAGCAGTACTTC. This sequence encodes CASTRPAYEQYF. The full variable domain, with the rest looked up from reference TRBV19 and TRBJ2-7, is DGGITQSPKYLFRKEGQNVTLSCEQNLNHDAMYWYRQDPGQGLRLIYYSQIVNDFQKGDIAEGYSVSREKKESFPLTVTSAQKNPTAFYLCASTRPAYEQYFGPGTRLTVT.

The chain employs TRBV7-9 and TRBJ2-1, with 7 nucleotides matching TRBD2. J was trimmed by 9 bases and V by 2 bases; bases with no gene match: 4. Germline lookup yields CDR1 SEHNR and CDR2 FQNEAQ (reference sequence). The CDR3 is 13 amino acids. The CDR3 loop reads CASSLIGGSEQFF. The CDR3 DNA reads as TGTGCCAGCAGCTTAATCGGGGGGAGTGAGCAGTTCTTC.

The chain joins TRBV30 to TRBJ1-2; D ambiguous. The germline V gene encodes CDR1 GTSNPN and CDR2 SVGIG (reference sequence). The V end was cut by 0 bases, the J end by 2 bases, with 19 bases between. The CDR3 extends over 17 amino acids. The CDR3 DNA is TGTGCCTGGAGTGTACCATCAAGCCACCGGAGAAACTATGGCTACACCTTC. It is translated as CAWSVPSSHRRNYGYTF.

The chain employs TRBV29-1 and TRBJ2-2; 7 bases agree with TRBD2. Germline V gene lookup returns CDR1 SQVTM and CDR2 ANQGSEA. The V gene end was trimmed by 3 bases and the J gene end by 6 bases; junction bases not matched to a gene: 7. This CDR3 spans 14 amino acids. The chain's CDR3 is CSVDWREYPGELFF. CDR3 nucleotides: TGCAGCGTTGACTGGCGGGAGTATCCCGGGGAGCTGTTTTTT.